These 25 T cell receptor beta chains were sequenced from one sample in a study of pediatric ulcerative colitis. During colonoscopy, one to two rectal pinch biopsies were collected. Sequenced by immunoSEQ multiplex PCR; TCRdb stores in-frame clones only, minus some. The data contain tens of thousands of clones, less than 80% of them singletons. Sequencing was performed on gut tissue. The receptors stem from a boy aged 5 to 17 with moderate ulcerative colitis.

The rearrangement joins TRBV6-5 to TRBJ1-2; D remains unclear. Between the trimmed V and J ends, which lost 2 bases and 6 bases, there was a span of 10 bases. The CDR3 length is 13 residues. The germline V gene has CDR1 MNHEY and CDR2 SVGAGI. The CDR3 sequence is CASSYKRENGYTF. In DNA form, the CDR3 reads TGTGCCAGCAGTTACAAACGGGAGAATGGCTACACCTTC.

The chain joins TRBV11-2 to TRBJ1-2; 7 bases match TRBD1. The CDR3 has 16 amino acids. Germline lookup yields CDR1 SGHAT and CDR2 FQNNGV. Trimming cost V 5 bases and J 2 bases; bases outside gene matches: 11. This CDR3 reads CASSPLGRGENYGYTF. In nucleotides, the CDR3 is TGTGCCAGCAGCCCTTTGGGCAGGGGGGAGAACTATGGCTACACCTTC.

This chain connects TRBV6-5 to TRBJ1-4; 11 positions match TRBD1. This CDR3 is built from 16 residues. J gave up 7 bases and V 0 bases, and 4 bases lay outside the gene matches. Germline-derived CDR1 and CDR2 are MNHEY and SVGAGI. The CDR3 region is CASSYSGGQGVEKLFF. DNA for the CDR3: TGTGCCAGCAGTTACTCCGGGGGACAGGGGGTTGAAAAACTGTTTTTT.

This clone has just a few counts. The V and J genes are TRBV15 and TRBJ2-3; the D gene is possibly TRBD1 (6 bases). The ends were cut back, 0 bases at V and 6 bases at J, with 19 bases in the middle. The germline CDR1 and CDR2 sequences are LNHNV and YYDKDF (reference sequence). The CDR3 loop spans 17 amino acids. The CDR3 coding sequence is TGTGCCACCAGCAGAGATATGGGGGCTCCAAAACAGGATACGCAGTATTTT. It specifies CATSRDMGAPKQDTQYF.

This sequence joins TRBV7-3 and TRBJ1-1; D gene ambiguous. V was shortened by 5 bases and J by 4 bases, with 17 bases between the two germline ends. Germline CDR1 reads SGHTA; CDR2 reads FQGTGA. This CDR3 has 15 residues. The CDR3 DNA reads as TGTGCCAGCAGCCTGCAAGGCGGGTCGGTCACTGAAGCTTTCTTT. It is translated as CASSLQGGSVTEAFF.

The sample holds one count of this clone. The V gene is TRBV10-3, the J gene TRBJ2-7; D is tentatively TRBD1 or TRBD2 (5 bases each). The length of the CDR3 is 15 residues. The ends were cut back, 4 bases at V and 3 bases at J, with 16 bases in the middle. The germline V gene has CDR1 ENHRY and CDR2 SYGVKD. Written as DNA, the CDR3 is TGTGCCATCAGTGTGGGGGATAGGCCCCTCTACGAGCAGTACTTC. It specifies CAISVGDRPLYEQYF.

This chain joins TRBV6-5 and TRBJ2-2, with D hard to call. This CDR3 comprises 14 residues. Trimming took off 2 bases at V and 8 bases at J, with 12 bases between the two ends. The V gene's germline CDR1 is MNHEY and CDR2 SVGAGI. The chain's CDR3 is CASSYEKGLGELFF. CDR3 nucleotide sequence: TGTGCCAGCAGTTACGAAAAGGGCTTGGGGGAGCTGTTTTTT.

This chain connects TRBV19 to TRBJ2-6; 8 bases agree with TRBD1. Germline V gene lookup returns CDR1 LNHDA and CDR2 SQIVND (reference sequence). The J segment lost 1 base and the V segment lost 4 bases, leaving 3 bases of the junction unmatched. This CDR3 is 16 amino acids long. For the CDR3, the DNA is TGTGCCAGTAGTACGCGGACAGGGTCTGGGGCCAACGTCCTGACTTTC. Protein: CASSTRTGSGANVLTF.

Only a few counts were recorded for this clone. This CDR3 reads CASSRPSSYEQYF. The CDR3 coding sequence is TGTGCCAGCTCACGCCCCAGCTCCTACGAGCAGTACTTC. J is TRBJ2-7 and V is TRBV18; no clear D gene. This CDR3 region has 13 residues. Trimming cost V 4 bases and J 0 bases, with 7 bases left between them. Germline-derived CDR1 and CDR2 are KGHSH and LQKENI.

The chain carries TRBV4-1 and TRBJ1-1; D is undetermined. This CDR3 region has 15 residues. V gave up 3 bases and J gave up 0 bases, with 11 bases separating them. Germline CDR1 is MGHRA and CDR2 is YSYEKL. The CDR3 DNA sequence: TGCGCCAGCAGCCAGCCGGGAGCGATGAACACTGAAGCTTTCTTT. This codes for CASSQPGAMNTEAFF.

V and J are TRBV5-6 and TRBJ2-2; 12 bases match TRBD2. The V segment lost 1 base and the J segment 5 bases; nucleotides outside the gene matches: 9. This CDR3 spans 18 amino acids. CDR1 is SGHDT, CDR2 YYEEEE, per germline. CDR3: CASSLLAGGPQGTGELFF. The CDR3 region has the DNA TGTGCCAGCAGCTTGCTAGCGGGAGGGCCTCAAGGGACCGGGGAGCTGTTTTTT.

This sequence joins TRBV30 and TRBJ1-2; no clear D gene. V lost 0 bases, J lost 4 bases, and 6 bases lay in between. The CDR3 covers 12 residues. CDR1 is GTSNPN and CDR2 is SVGIG in the germline V gene (reference sequence). This CDR3 is CAWSVQSYGYTF. In DNA form, the CDR3 reads TGTGCCTGGAGTGTACAGAGCTATGGCTACACCTTC.

Only a few counts were recorded for this clone. The chain is built from TRBV29-1 and TRBJ2-5; TRBD1 matches at 8 bases. The CDR3 runs 13 residues. In germline, CDR1 is SQVTM, CDR2 ANQGSEA. The ends lost 4 bases at V and 5 bases at J; junction bases unmatched: 6. This CDR3 reads CSVGQGPSETQYF. The CDR3 region has the DNA TGCAGCGTTGGACAGGGGCCAAGCGAGACCCAGTACTTC.

The CDR3, as DNA: TGTGCCAGCAGCCAAGATTCCACTAGCGGGGGGGCCAATGAGCAGTTCTTC. This encodes CASSQDSTSGGANEQFF. The chain uses TRBV4-2 and TRBJ2-1; 13 positions match TRBD2. V was clipped by 0 bases and J by 6 bases; unmatched bases: 5. The CDR3 runs to 17 residues. The germline CDR1 and CDR2 sequences are LGHNA and YNFKEQ.

The chain links TRBV6-1 to TRBJ1-2; 7 nucleotides match TRBD1. The V segment lost 7 bases and the J segment 2 bases; nucleotides outside the gene matches: 7. The CDR3 is 14 residues long. Per germline, CDR1 MNHNS and CDR2 SASEGT. The CDR3 is CASTGDSVNYGYTF. The CDR3 coding sequence is TGTGCCAGCACCGGGGACAGTGTAAACTATGGCTACACCTTC.

The genes are TRBV27 and TRBJ1-1, with D tentatively TRBD1 (6 bases). Per the germline V gene, CDR1 is MNHEY and CDR2 is SMNVEV (reference sequence). The CDR3 spans 15 residues. V was clipped by 0 bases and J by 4 bases, with 12 bases between them. Here the CDR3 DNA reads TGTGCCAGCAGTTTATCGGGACGAGGGGGCACTGAAGCTTTCTTT. This encodes CASSLSGRGGTEAFF.

The chain uses TRBV29-1 and TRBJ1-2; D unclear. V was cut by 0 bases and J by 1 base, with 18 bases left in between. In germline, CDR1 is SQVTM, CDR2 ANQGSEA. The CDR3 loop spans 17 amino acids. CDR3 region: CSVEDLAESIINYGYTF. The CDR3 nucleotides read TGCAGCGTTGAAGATCTCGCAGAATCAATTATTAACTATGGCTACACCTTC.

The gene calls are TRBV7-2 and TRBJ2-7; weak D call: TRBD1 (5 bases). This CDR3 has 14 amino acids. Germline loops: CDR1 SGHTA, CDR2 FQGNSA. V lost 7 bases and J lost 2, with 15 bases in between. Written as DNA, the CDR3 is TGTGCCAGCAAAATAACCCAGGGCACCTACGAGCAGTACTTC. It encodes CASKITQGTYEQYF.

The chain is built from TRBV5-1 and TRBJ1-6; possibly TRBD1 for D (5 bases). The CDR3 length is 15 residues. Deletions cut 0 bases from V and 6 bases from J, with 10 bases between. Germline CDR1 reads SGHRS; CDR2 reads YFSETQ. The CDR3, as DNA: TGCGCCAGCAGCTTGGTGGCAGGGAGTAATTCACCCCTCCACTTT. Protein: CASSLVAGSNSPLHF.

CDR3 nucleotides: TGCAGCGTGGGGGGACCCCAGGGGACTGAAGCTTTCTTT. It translates to CSVGGPQGTEAFF. J is TRBJ1-1 and V is TRBV29-1; a possible D gene is TRBD1 (6 bases). The CDR3 is made up of 13 amino acids. V was trimmed by 6 bases and J by 5 bases, leaving 16 bases between them. The germline gives CDR1 SQVTM, CDR2 ANQGSEA.

The gene calls are TRBV29-1 and TRBJ2-2; 9 nucleotides line up with TRBD1. Trimming took 3 bases from V and 8 from J; bases not matched to a gene: 13. This CDR3 is 16 amino acids long. Germline V lookup: CDR1 SQVTM, CDR2 ANQGSEA. For the CDR3, the DNA is TGCAGCGTTGAGAGGGCCGGGACAGGGATAAGGGGGGAGCTGTTTTTT. It codes for CSVERAGTGIRGELFF.

The chain is built from TRBV7-2 and TRBJ2-2; D remains ambiguous. The CDR3 consists of 15 residues. Germline V gene sequence: CDR1 SGHTA, CDR2 FQGNSA. V was trimmed by 0 bases and J by 3 bases, leaving 8 bases between them. The CDR3 sequence is CASSLAPPHTGELFF. CDR3 DNA: TGTGCCAGCAGCTTAGCCCCTCCCCACACCGGGGAGCTGTTTTTT.

This chain uses TRBV19 with TRBJ2-7, with TRBD1 identical over 8 bases. The CDR3 extends over 14 amino acids. Germline loops: CDR1 LNHDA, CDR2 SQIVND (reference sequence). The V gene end was trimmed by 8 bases and the J gene end by 2 bases; junction bases not matched to a gene: 8. The DNA of the CDR3 is TGTGCCAGTCCGTCCCGACAGGGGACCTACGAGCAGTACTTC. Protein product: CASPSRQGTYEQYF.

The gene calls are TRBV4-2 and TRBJ2-1; 7 nucleotides match TRBD2. The germline V gene has CDR1 LGHNA and CDR2 YNFKEQ. The CDR3 spans 16 residues. Germline trimming cut 4 bases from V and 6 bases from J; bases unmatched to any gene: 12. CDR3 in DNA: TGTGCCAGCAGCCCGAGCGGGATTTATCCCACCAATGAGCAGTTCTTC. Translation: CASSPSGIYPTNEQFF.

This clone is termed medium-sized (0.01 to 0.1%). The gene calls are TRBV4-3 and TRBJ1-2; 7 bases align to TRBD1. CDR1 and CDR2 (germline): LGHNA, YSLEER. This CDR3 has 15 amino acids. V lost 2 bases, J lost 6 bases, and 9 bases stayed unmatched. The CDR3 reads CASSQSDRAGNGYTF. The CDR3 DNA sequence: TGCGCCAGCAGCCAATCCGACAGGGCCGGGAATGGCTACACCTTC.